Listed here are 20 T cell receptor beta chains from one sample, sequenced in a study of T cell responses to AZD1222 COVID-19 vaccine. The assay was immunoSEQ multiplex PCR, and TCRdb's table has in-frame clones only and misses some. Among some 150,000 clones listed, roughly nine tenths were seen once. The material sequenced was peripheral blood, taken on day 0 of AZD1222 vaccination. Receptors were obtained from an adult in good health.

Here the CDR3 reads CSARGQDTQHF. In DNA form, the CDR3 reads TGCAGTGCTAGAGGCCAGGACACCCAGCATTTT. This chain uses TRBV20-1 with TRBJ1-5; D might be TRBD1 (5 bases). V lost 1 base and J 11 bases, leaving 9 bases between the germline ends. Germline assignment: CDR1 DFQATT and CDR2 SNEGSKA (reference sequence). There are 11 residues in the CDR3.

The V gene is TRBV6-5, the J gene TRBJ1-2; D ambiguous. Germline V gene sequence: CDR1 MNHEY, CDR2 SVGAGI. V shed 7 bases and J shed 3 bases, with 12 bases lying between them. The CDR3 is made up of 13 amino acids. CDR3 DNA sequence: TGTGCCAGCACTCGGGCGGCTGACTATGGCTACACCTTC. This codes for CASTRAADYGYTF.

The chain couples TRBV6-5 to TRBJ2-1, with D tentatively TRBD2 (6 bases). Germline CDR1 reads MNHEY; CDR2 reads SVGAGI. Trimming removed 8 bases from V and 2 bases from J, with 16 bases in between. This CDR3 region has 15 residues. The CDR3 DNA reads TGTGCCAGCGGGAGGTCCTCTACCACCTACAATGAGCAGTTCTTC. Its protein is CASGRSSTTYNEQFF.

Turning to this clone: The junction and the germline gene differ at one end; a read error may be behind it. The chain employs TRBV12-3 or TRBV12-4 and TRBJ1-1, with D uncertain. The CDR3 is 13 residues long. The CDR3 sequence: CASSNTQNAEAFF. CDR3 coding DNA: TGTGCCAGCAGTAATACACAGAACGCTGAAGCTTTCTTT.

This chain's CDR3 is CSVRDSTDTQYF. The CDR3 coding sequence is TGCAGCGTCCGCGACTCAACAGATACGCAGTATTTT. The gene calls are TRBV29-1 and TRBJ2-3; D not resolved. The CDR3 is 12 amino acids. V was clipped by 6 bases and J by 3 bases, with 10 bases between them. CDR1 is SQVTM, CDR2 ANQGSEA, per germline.

CDR3 sequence: CASSFQGLAIDNEQFF. The CDR3 bases are TGTGCCAGCAGTTTCCAGGGACTAGCAATTGATAATGAGCAGTTCTTC. J is TRBJ2-1 and V is TRBV27; 9 bases fit TRBD2. V was pared by 3 bases and J by 7 bases, with 10 bases of the junction left unmatched. Germline CDR1 reads MNHEY; CDR2 reads SMNVEV (reference sequence). The CDR3 runs 16 residues.

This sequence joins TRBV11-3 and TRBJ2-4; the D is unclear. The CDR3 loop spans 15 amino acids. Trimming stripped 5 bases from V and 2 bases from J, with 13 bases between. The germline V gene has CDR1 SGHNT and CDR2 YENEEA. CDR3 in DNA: TGTGCCAGCAGCCCCCCCTCGGGTCCCAAAAACATTCAGTACTTC. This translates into CASSPPSGPKNIQYF.

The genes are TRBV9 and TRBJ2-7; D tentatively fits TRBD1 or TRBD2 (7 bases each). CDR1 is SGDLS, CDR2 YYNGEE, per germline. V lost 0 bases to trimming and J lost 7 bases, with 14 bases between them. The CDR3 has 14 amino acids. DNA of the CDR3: TGTGCCAGCAGCGTAGCCCAGGGGGAGGGTGAGCAGTACTTC. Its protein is CASSVAQGEGEQYF.

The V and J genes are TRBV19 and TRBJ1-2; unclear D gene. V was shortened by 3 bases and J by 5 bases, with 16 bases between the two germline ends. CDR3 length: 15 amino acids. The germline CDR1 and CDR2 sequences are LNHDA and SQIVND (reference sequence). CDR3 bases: TGTGCCAGTAGTATTCCCAATTCAGTCCCTTATGGCTACACCTTC. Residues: CASSIPNSVPYGYTF.

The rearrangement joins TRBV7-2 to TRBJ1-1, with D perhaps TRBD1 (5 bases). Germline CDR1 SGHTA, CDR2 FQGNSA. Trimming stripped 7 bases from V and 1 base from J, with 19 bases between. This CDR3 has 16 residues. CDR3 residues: CASKTVTTLGNTEAFF. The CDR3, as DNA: TGTGCCAGCAAGACAGTGACAACTTTGGGGAACACTGAAGCTTTCTTT.

DNA of the CDR3: TGTGCCAGCAGCCTACAAAACACACGTGGCTACACCTTC. It specifies CASSLQNTRGYTF. The gene calls are TRBV12-3 or TRBV12-4 and TRBJ1-2; D unresolved. V was cut by 6 bases and J by 7 bases, with 15 bases left in between. The CDR3 extends over 13 amino acids.

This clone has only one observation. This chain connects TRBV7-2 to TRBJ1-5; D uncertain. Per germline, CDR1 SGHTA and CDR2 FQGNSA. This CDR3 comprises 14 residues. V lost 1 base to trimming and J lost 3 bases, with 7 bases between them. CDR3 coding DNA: TGTGCCAGCAGCTTAGATCGGGACAATCAGCCCCAGCATTTT. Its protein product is CASSLDRDNQPQHF.

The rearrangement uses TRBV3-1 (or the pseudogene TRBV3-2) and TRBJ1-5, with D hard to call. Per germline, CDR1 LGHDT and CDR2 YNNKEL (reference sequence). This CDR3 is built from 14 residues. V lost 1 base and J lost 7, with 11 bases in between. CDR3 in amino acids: CASSQVPAGQPQHF. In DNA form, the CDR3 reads TGTGCCAGCAGCCAAGTCCCGGCCGGGCAGCCCCAGCATTTT.

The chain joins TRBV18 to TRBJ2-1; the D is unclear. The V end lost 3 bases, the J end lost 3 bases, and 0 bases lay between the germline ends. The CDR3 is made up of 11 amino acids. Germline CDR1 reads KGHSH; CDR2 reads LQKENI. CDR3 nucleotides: TGTGCCAGCTCACCCTACAATGAGCAGTTCTTC. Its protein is CASSPYNEQFF.

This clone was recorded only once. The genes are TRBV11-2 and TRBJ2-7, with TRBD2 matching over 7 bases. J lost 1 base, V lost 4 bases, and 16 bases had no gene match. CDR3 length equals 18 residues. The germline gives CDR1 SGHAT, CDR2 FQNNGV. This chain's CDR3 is CASSSPINGGKVSYEQYF. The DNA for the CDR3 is TGTGCCAGCAGCTCCCCGATAAACGGGGGGAAGGTATCCTACGAGCAGTACTTC.

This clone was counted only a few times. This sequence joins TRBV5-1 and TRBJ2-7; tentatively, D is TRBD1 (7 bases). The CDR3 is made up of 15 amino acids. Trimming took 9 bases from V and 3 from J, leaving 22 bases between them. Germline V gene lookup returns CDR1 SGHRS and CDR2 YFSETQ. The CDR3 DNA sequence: TGCGCCACCAGGGGGGAGGTCTCGCCGGGCTACGAGCAGTACTTC. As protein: CATRGEVSPGYEQYF.

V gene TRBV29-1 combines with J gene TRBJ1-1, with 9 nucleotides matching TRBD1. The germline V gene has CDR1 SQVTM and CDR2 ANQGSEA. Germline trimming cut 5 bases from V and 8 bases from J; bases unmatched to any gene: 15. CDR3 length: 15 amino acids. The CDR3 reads CSVLGGGQGPTEAFF. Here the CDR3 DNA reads TGCAGCGTTCTTGGCGGGGGACAGGGACCTACAGAAGCTTTCTTT.

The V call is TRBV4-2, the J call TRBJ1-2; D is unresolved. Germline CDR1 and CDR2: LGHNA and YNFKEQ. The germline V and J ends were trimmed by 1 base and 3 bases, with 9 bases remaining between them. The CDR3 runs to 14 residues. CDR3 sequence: CASSQATTDYGYTF. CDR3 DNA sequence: TGTGCCAGCAGCCAAGCGACCACCGACTATGGCTACACCTTC.

The CDR3 reads CASKENRGANSPLHF. CDR3 bases: TGCGCCAGTAAAGAAAATAGGGGGGCCAATTCACCCCTCCACTTT. The chain links TRBV5-1 to TRBJ1-6; D is possibly TRBD1 (6 bases). V was clipped by 8 bases and J by 7 bases, with 19 bases between them. Germline CDR1 SGHRS, CDR2 YFSETQ. The CDR3 extends over 15 amino acids.

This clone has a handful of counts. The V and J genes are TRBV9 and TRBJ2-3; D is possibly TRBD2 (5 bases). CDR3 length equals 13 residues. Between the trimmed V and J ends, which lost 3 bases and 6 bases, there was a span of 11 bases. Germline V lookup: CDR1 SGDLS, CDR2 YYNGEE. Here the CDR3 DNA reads TGTGCCAGCAGCGCGGAACTAGGTGATACGCAGTATTTT. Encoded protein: CASSAELGDTQYF.